The 26 T cell receptor beta chains reported below all come from one sample, sequenced in a study of CD8 T cells in ankylosing spondylitis (TCRdb year 2017). Points the paper makes about the study in general: A TCR beta motif made up of several highly homologous amino acid variants appeared to be characteristic of blood from ankylosing spondylitis patients.

Library preparation used 5' RACE. Sequencing was performed on an Illumina HiSeq 2500. TCRdb's own reprocessing of the public reads used fastp at Q25 and MiXCR and kept productive beta chains. Each entry merges the rows of one CDR3 protein and shows their most common DNA and genes. The sample profile shows roughly 700,000 distinct CDR3 sequences; around 20% of them were found once. The ten largest make up around 19% of the sample. The antigens these receptors bind are not known. The material sequenced was blood, either unsorted or a sorted T cell fraction (not recorded which). The receptors originated from a male donor with ankylosing spondylitis.

Only a few counts were recorded for this clonotype. The rearrangement joins TRBV29-1 to TRBJ2-7; D possibly corresponds to TRBD2 (5 bases). V was shortened by 0 bases and J by 9 bases, with 12 bases between the two germline ends. CDR1 and CDR2 from the germline V gene are SQVTM and ANQGSEA. The CDR3 has 12 amino acids. The CDR3 here is CSVEDSFAGQYF. For the CDR3, the DNA is TGCAGCGTTGAAGATTCATTTGCGGGGCAGTACTTC.

The chain has TRBV29-1 and TRBJ2-7; TRBD2 aligns across 8 bases. The germline V gene encodes CDR1 SQVTM and CDR2 ANQGSEA. This CDR3 spans 15 amino acids. The trim removed 3 bases at V and 2 bases at J, leaving 9 bases unmatched. In nucleotides, the CDR3 is TGCAGCGTTGAGGCCACCGGGACTAGACCCTACGAGCAGTACTTC. This translates into CSVEATGTRPYEQYF.

This clonotype was detected only a few times. This sequence joins TRBV5-1 and TRBJ1-1, with D unresolved. The V gene lost 4 bases and the J gene lost 3 bases, with 7 bases spanning the gap. The CDR3 contains 12 residues. The V gene's germline CDR1 is SGHRS and CDR2 YFSETQ. The CDR3 nucleotides read TGCGCCAGCAGCATCGGGGACACTGAAGCTTTCTTT. Amino acid sequence: CASSIGDTEAFF.

The sample holds a few counts of this clonotype. CDR3 loop: CASGQGRAGGGGNTIYF. CDR3 sequence (DNA): TGTGCCAGCGGACAAGGCCGGGCAGGGGGCGGTGGAAACACCATATATTTT. The rearrangement joins TRBV2 to TRBJ1-3; TRBD1 agrees at 8 bases. After removal of 8 bases from V and 3 bases from J, the junction contained 15 bases not matched to a gene. CDR1 is SNHLY, CDR2 FYNNEI, per germline. The CDR3 covers 17 residues.

This clonotype came up a few times. This chain joins TRBV4-3 and TRBJ2-1; 10 bases agree with TRBD2. The length of the CDR3 is 17 residues. With V trimmed by 1 base and J by 0 bases, 3 bases remained unmatched. Germline CDR1 and CDR2: LGHNA and YSLEER. The CDR3 DNA follows: TGCGCCAGCAGCCAAGGACTAGCGGGTATCTCCTACAATGAGCAGTTCTTC. Its translation is CASSQGLAGISYNEQFF.

This clonotype was seen a few times. The chain has TRBV9 and TRBJ2-2; D is perhaps TRBD1 (6 bases). The V end was cut by 4 bases, the J end by 4 bases, with 20 bases between. Germline CDR1 and CDR2: SGDLS and YYNGEE. The CDR3 covers 17 residues. The CDR3 spells CASSLSTGSLGTGELFF. The CDR3 DNA follows: TGTGCCAGCAGCCTCTCAACAGGGTCTCTGGGCACCGGGGAGCTGTTTTTT.

A few counts support this clonotype. The V and J genes are TRBV30 and TRBJ2-1; 9 nucleotides align to TRBD1. This CDR3 has 15 amino acids. Germline loops: CDR1 GTSNPN, CDR2 SVGIG (reference sequence). J was trimmed by 8 bases and V by 5 bases; bases with no gene match: 13. CDR3: CAWSRGQGSIDEQFF. As DNA, the CDR3 is TGTGCCTGGTCAAGAGGACAGGGGAGTATCGATGAGCAGTTCTTC.

This clonotype was seen ten or more times. The chain is built from TRBV20-1 and TRBJ1-1, with D maybe TRBD1 (5 bases). Germline V gene lookup returns CDR1 DFQATT and CDR2 SNEGSKA (reference sequence). The CDR3 consists of 13 residues. V lost 3 bases, J lost 0 bases, and 8 bases lay in between. The CDR3 nucleotides are TGCAGTGCTAGCGGACACATGAACACTGAAGCTTTCTTT. It encodes CSASGHMNTEAFF.

In this sample, this clonotype turned up a few times. The chain joins TRBV6-1 to TRBJ1-1; D gene ambiguous. Trimming removed 6 bases from V and 0 bases from J, with 11 bases in between. The germline V gene has CDR1 MNHNS and CDR2 SASEGT. The CDR3 spans 14 residues. The CDR3 bases are TGTGCCAGCAGCCCCTTTGATGTGAACACTGAAGCTTTCTTT. Amino acid sequence: CASSPFDVNTEAFF.

This clonotype was seen a handful of times. V and J are TRBV7-9 and TRBJ2-5; 11 nucleotides align to TRBD1. CDR1 and CDR2 from the germline V gene are SEHNR and FQNEAQ (reference sequence). The ends lost 7 bases at V and 5 bases at J; junction bases unmatched: 9. The length of the CDR3 is 15 residues. CDR3 DNA sequence: TGTGCCAGCACATTGGGGACAGGGGGTTCGGAGACCCAGTACTTC. Its translation: CASTLGTGGSETQYF.

In its sample, this clonotype was seen a few times. The V gene is TRBV29-1, the J gene TRBJ2-1, with D perhaps matching TRBD2 (5 bases). V lost 7 bases, J lost 8 bases, and 15 bases lay in between. This CDR3 is 12 amino acids long. Per germline, CDR1 SQVTM and CDR2 ANQGSEA. The CDR3 loop reads CSAPGLGDEQFF. CDR3 in DNA: TGCAGCGCCCCCGGACTCGGCGATGAGCAGTTCTTC.

The rearrangement joins TRBV6-4 to TRBJ1-5; D is undetermined. V was shortened by 4 bases and J by 7 bases, with 11 bases between the two germline ends. The germline V gene encodes CDR1 MRHNA and CDR2 SNTAGT. CDR3 length: 13 residues. The CDR3 sequence is CASSGEEGQPQHF. The CDR3 DNA is TGTGCCAGCAGTGGGGAAGAAGGGCAGCCCCAGCATTTT.

The table lists this clonotype with a few counts. The chain uses TRBV2 and TRBJ2-7, with D possibly matching TRBD2 (6 bases). There are 12 residues in the CDR3. V was pared by 8 bases and J by 1 base, with 9 bases between. Germline lookup yields CDR1 SNHLY and CDR2 FYNNEI. CDR3 coding DNA: TGTGCCAGCGGGGGGACTTCCTACGAGCAGTACTTC. Encoded protein: CASGGTSYEQYF.

This clonotype was seen only a few times. The chain is built from TRBV5-1 and TRBJ2-5; 8 positions match TRBD1. V dropped 1 base and J dropped 5; count of bases not matched to a gene: 7. CDR3 size: 15 residues. Germline CDR1 SGHRS, CDR2 YFSETQ. The CDR3 sequence is CASSLHGDRLETQYF. CDR3 DNA sequence: TGCGCCAGCAGCTTGCATGGGGACAGGTTGGAGACCCAGTACTTC.

The CDR3 DNA follows: TGTGCCTGGTCCCGGGGTACTGGCTACACCTTC. Translated, it gives CAWSRGTGYTF. V usage is TRBV30 and J usage is TRBJ1-2; unclear D gene. Trimming removed 5 bases at V and 7 bases at J, with 11 bases between. The CDR3 extends over 11 amino acids. The germline V gene has CDR1 GTSNPN and CDR2 SVGIG (reference sequence).

The V call is TRBV25-1, the J call TRBJ1-1; D unresolved. The V gene lost 1 base and the J gene lost 0 bases, with 18 bases spanning the gap. Germline V gives CDR1 MGHDK, CDR2 SYGVNS. The CDR3 spans 18 residues. The CDR3 sequence: CASSEFGWSENMNTEAFF. In nucleotides, the CDR3 is TGTGCCAGCAGTGAATTCGGGTGGAGTGAGAACATGAACACTGAAGCTTTCTTT.

This clonotype came up a few times. Compared with germline, one end of the junction differs, possibly owing to a read error. The V gene is TRBV28, the J gene TRBJ2-7, with 11 nucleotides matching TRBD1. The CDR3 runs to 12 residues. Germline V lookup: CDR1 MDHEN, CDR2 SYDVKM. The CDR3 bases are TGTGCCAGCAGTTTTCAGGACAGGGGGCGAAGTTTC. Encoded protein: CASSFQDRGRSF.

The table lists this clonotype with a few counts. J is TRBJ2-7 and V is TRBV4-1, with D perhaps given as TRBD1 or TRBD2 (6 bases each). CDR1 is MGHRA and CDR2 is YSYEKL in the germline V gene. The CDR3 contains 16 residues. V was clipped by 4 bases and J by 5 bases, with 21 bases between them. The CDR3 DNA sequence: TGCGCCAGCAGCCCAAGATTAACGGGGGCTCGCGACGAGCAGTACTTC. This gives the protein CASSPRLTGARDEQYF.

This clonotype was counted only a few times. The chain has TRBV29-1 and TRBJ2-5; D is ambiguous. V shed 6 bases and J shed 3 bases, with 11 bases lying between them. The CDR3 loop spans 12 amino acids. Per germline, CDR1 SQVTM and CDR2 ANQGSEA. This chain's CDR3 is CSVRRTEETQYF. Here the CDR3 DNA reads TGCAGCGTCCGAAGGACGGAAGAGACCCAGTACTTC. Full variable domain (remainder filled in from reference TRBV29-1 and TRBJ2-5): SAVISQKPSRDICQRGTSLTIQCQVDSQVTMMFWYRQQPGQSLTLIATANQGSEATYESGFVIDKFPISRPNLTFSTLTVSNMSPEDSSIYLCSVRRTEETQYFGPGTRLLVL.

The chain has TRBV2 and TRBJ1-1, with no clear D. Germline lookup yields CDR1 SNHLY and CDR2 FYNNEI. Trimming shortened V by 5 bases and J by 4 bases, and 8 bases separated the two germline ends. The CDR3 runs to 12 residues. The CDR3 reads CASSWWVTEAFF. DNA of the CDR3: TGTGCCAGCAGTTGGTGGGTCACTGAAGCTTTCTTT.

This clonotype occurred many times. The chain joins TRBV19 to TRBJ1-4; D unclear. The CDR3 runs 13 residues. V was shortened by 5 bases and J by 8 bases, with 12 bases between the two germline ends. The germline CDR1 and CDR2 sequences are LNHDA and SQIVND (reference sequence). The CDR3 region has the DNA TGTGCCAGTAGTCAAGGGTGGAAGGAAAAACTGTTTTTT. It specifies CASSQGWKEKLFF.

The chain carries TRBV20-1 and TRBJ2-5; 9 bases are shared with TRBD2. This CDR3 is 15 amino acids long. V trimming: 5 bases; J trimming: 2 bases; junction bases outside the gene matches: 9. From germline, CDR1 is DFQATT and CDR2 SNEGSKA (reference sequence). This chain's CDR3 is CSARQLAGGQETQYF. The DNA of the CDR3 is TGCAGTGCTCGCCAACTAGCGGGCGGTCAAGAGACCCAGTACTTC.

This clonotype turned up a few times. This sequence joins TRBV15 and TRBJ2-5; D is unclear. The CDR3 is 13 amino acids. Germline values: CDR1 LNHNV, CDR2 YYDKDF (reference sequence). Trimming pared 2 bases from V and 2 bases from J, leaving 6 bases between. The CDR3 is CATSRSQQETQYF. For the CDR3, the DNA is TGTGCCACCAGCAGATCACAGCAAGAGACCCAGTACTTC. The full variable domain, rest sourced from reference TRBV15 and TRBJ2-5, is DAMVIQNPRYQVTQFGKPVTLSCSQTLNHNVMYWYQQKSSQAPKLLFHYYDKDFNNEADTPDNFQSRRPNTSFCFLDIRSPGLGDTAMYLCATSRSQQETQYFGPGTRLLVL.

This chain joins TRBV15 and TRBJ2-5; 8 nucleotides align to TRBD2. V trimming: 7 bases; J trimming: 3 bases; junction bases outside the gene matches: 4. CDR1 is LNHNV, CDR2 YYDKDF, per germline (reference sequence). The CDR3 has 13 residues. CDR3 DNA: TGTGCCACCACTCGCGGGGGGAAAGAGACCCAGTACTTC. It yields the protein CATTRGGKETQYF.

V gene TRBV4-1 combines with J gene TRBJ2-7, with D unclear. The germline CDR1 and CDR2 sequences are MGHRA and YSYEKL. Trimming removed 4 bases at V and 7 bases at J, with 20 bases between. The CDR3 loop spans 15 amino acids. CDR3 protein: CASSPRITARREQYF. CDR3 DNA sequence: TGCGCCAGCAGCCCAAGAATAACAGCCCGTCGGGAGCAGTACTTC.

The sample holds a few counts of this clonotype. The V gene is TRBV20-1, the J gene TRBJ1-3; D possibly corresponds to TRBD1 (5 bases). The CDR3 runs 13 residues. Trimming removed 6 bases at V and 3 bases at J, with 12 bases between. Germline V lookup: CDR1 DFQATT, CDR2 SNEGSKA (reference sequence). The CDR3 sequence is CSADTGYGNTIYF. The CDR3 bases are TGCAGTGCCGATACAGGATATGGAAACACCATATATTTT.